The clone carrying this TCR beta chain was recorded a few times. Methods used by the authors: Cell counts per sample came from amplifying reference gene primers. Generated by immunoSEQ multiplex PCR, the TCRdb table keeps only in-frame clones and is missing some. V and J calls and clone size are copied from that table; D and trimming were computed from the DNA. The sample consists of 300,000 to 400,000 clones, roughly 90% of them appearing once. The CDR3 has 14 amino acids. V was pared by 4 bases and J by 5 bases, with 2 bases of the junction left unmatched. The germline V gene encodes CDR1 LNHDA and CDR2 SQIVND (reference sequence). The data stem from a study of blood T cell repertoires in COVID-19. Across the study: The United States, Italy and Spain provided the acute and convalescent COVID-19 samples. The cDNA or gDNA used as material had been derived from T cells, B-cell-depleted T cells, or PBMCs.

One Seattle source followed patients from active infection through their disease course. The receptor's source is a woman in her 30s with COVID-19, enrolled during active disease. Sequencing used peripheral blood. The rearrangement links TRBV19 to TRBJ1-4; TRBD1 matches at 9 bases. Written as DNA, the CDR3 is TGTGCCAGTAGTACCACAGGGGGCAATGAAAAACTGTTTTTT. Protein: CASSTTGGNEKLFF.